Listed below are T cell receptor beta chains from one sample, sequenced in a study of blood T cell repertoires in COVID-19. Produced via immunoSEQ multiplex PCR; TCRdb's table is partial and in-frame only. The sample lists 110,000 or so clones, more than 70% seen once, with 5% to 6.5% in the top ten. What was sequenced was peripheral blood. These receptors were collected from a woman in her fifties or sixties with COVID-19, enrolled during active disease. Each CDR3 is given with its conserved first and last residue. The D gene is left open where the match is weak. Only some rows state a clone size, as once, few, many or a class for expanded clones.

clone size	J gene	D gene	V gene	CDR3 protein	CDR3 DNA
.	TRBJ1-1	TRBD1	TRBV9	CASSVTGTGLNTEAFF	TGTGCCAGCAGCGTTACAGGGACAGGTTTGAACACTGAAGCTTTCTTT
many	TRBJ1-1	TRBD1	TRBV10-3	CAISGGQGRAEAFF	TGTGCCATCAGTGGAGGACAGGGCCGAGCTGAAGCTTTCTTT
.	TRBJ2-1	TRBD2	TRBV5-4	CASSLRGGAVNEQFF	TGTGCCAGCAGCTTGCGCGGGGGGGCCGTCAATGAGCAGTTCTTC
.	TRBJ1-1	.	TRBV4-1	CASSQGGFAVGAFF	TGCGCCAGCAGCCAAGGCGGCTTTGCTGTGGGAGCTTTCTTT
.	TRBJ1-1	TRBD1	TRBV4-1	CASSQGPGTGMNTEAFF	TGCGCCAGCAGCCAAGGTCCCGGGACAGGGATGAACACTGAAGCTTTCTTT
.	TRBJ1-4	TRBD1	TRBV5-1	CASSLGVDRGSELFF	TGCGCCAGCAGCTTAGGGGTGGACAGGGGGTCCGAACTGTTTTTT
.	TRBJ1-5	.	TRBV19	CASSILPGNPGNQPQHF	TGTGCCAGTAGTATCCTGCCGGGGAATCCGGGCAATCAGCCCCAGCATTTT
.	TRBJ1-4	.	TRBV4-1	CASSQDFLRQGLTKNEKLFF	TGCGCCAGCAGCCAAGATTTTCTTCGGCAGGGCCTTACAAAAAATGAAAAACTGTTTTTT
.	TRBJ2-5	.	TRBV12-3/TRBV12-4	CASSFVETQYF	TGTGCCAGCAGTTTCGTAGAGACCCAGTACTTC
.	TRBJ1-2	.	TRBV7-2	CASSAPGTTNYGYTF	TGTGCCAGCAGCGCCCCCGGGACAACTAACTATGGCTACACCTTC
.	TRBJ2-1	TRBD2	TRBV11-2	CASSKTSLSVDEQFF	TGTGCCAGCAGTAAGACTAGCTTAAGTGTCGATGAGCAGTTCTTC
.	TRBJ1-1	.	TRBV12-3/TRBV12-4	CASRPQGTEAFF	TGTGCCAGCAGGCCACAGGGTACTGAAGCTTTCTTT
.	TRBJ1-4	.	TRBV30	CAWSGLPRGEKLFF	TGTGCCTGGAGTGGTCTCCCCAGAGGTGAAAAACTGTTTTTT
.	TRBJ1-6	.	TRBV2	CASRPGERSSPLHF	TGTGCCTCTCGCCCCGGGGAGAGGAGTTCACCCCTCCACTTT
.	TRBJ1-2	TRBD1	TRBV25-1	CASSDGTGGGYTF	TGTGCCAGCAGTGACGGGACAGGGGGGGGCTACACCTTC
.	TRBJ2-5	TRBD1	TRBV5-1	CASSGMTGPQETQYF	TGCGCCAGCAGCGGTATGACAGGGCCCCAAGAGACCCAGTACTTC
.	TRBJ1-2	TRBD1	TRBV7-3	CASSPGQGNYGYTF	TGTGCCAGCAGCCCCGGACAGGGGAACTATGGCTACACCTTC
.	TRBJ2-3	TRBD1	TRBV7-2	CASSPWDRILVDTQYF	TGTGCCAGCAGCCCCTGGGACAGAATCCTCGTCGATACGCAGTATTTT
.	TRBJ2-5	TRBD1	TRBV12-5	CASGLGGTGGQQETQYF	TGTGCTAGTGGTTTGGGGGGGACAGGCGGGCAACAAGAGACCCAGTACTTC
few	TRBJ2-1	.	TRBV7-9	CASSGRINRDEQFF	TGTGCCAGCAGCGGCCGTATCAACAGGGATGAGCAGTTCTTC
.	TRBJ1-2	TRBD1	TRBV18	CASSRTGSDYGYTF	TGTGCCAGCTCCAGGACAGGGAGTGACTATGGCTACACCTTC
.	TRBJ1-2	.	TRBV11-2	CASSSTLFFGQGSGGYTF	.
.	TRBJ1-2	.	TRBV11-2	CASRSPGVNYGYTF	TGTGCCAGCAGATCCCCCGGGGTTAACTATGGCTACACCTTC
.	TRBJ2-3	TRBD2	TRBV7-8	CASSYRDYPVGDTQYF	TGTGCCAGCAGCTACCGGGACTACCCCGTCGGAGATACGCAGTATTTT
.	TRBJ1-5	.	TRBV19	CASSPAGYSNQPQHF	TGTGCCAGTAGTCCTGCAGGCTATAGCAATCAGCCCCAGCATTTT
.	TRBJ1-5	.	TRBV11-2	CASSPVGSNQPQHF	TGTGCCAGCAGCCCCGTCGGGAGCAATCAGCCCCAGCATTTT
.	TRBJ2-6	TRBD1	TRBV7-6	CASSLGSGGILSGANVLTF	TGTGCCAGCAGCTTAGGTTCAGGGGGTATACTCTCTGGGGCCAACGTCCTGACTTTC
.	TRBJ2-3	.	TRBV5-1	CASGLLGPSTDTQYF	TGCGCCAGCGGACTACTAGGCCCTAGCACAGATACGCAGTATTTT
.	TRBJ1-5	TRBD1	TRBV5-4	CASSMGQGENQPQHF	TGTGCCAGCAGCATGGGACAGGGGGAAAATCAGCCCCAGCATTTT
.	TRBJ2-5	TRBD2	TRBV7-8	CASSMGTSGHQETQYF	TGTGCCAGCAGCATGGGGACTAGCGGACATCAAGAGACCCAGTACTTC
once	TRBJ2-3	.	TRBV4-3	CASSEIVADTQYF	TGCGCCAGCAGCGAAATAGTGGCAGATACGCAGTATTTT
.	TRBJ2-7	.	TRBV18	CASSPSQGFLYEQYF	TGTGCCAGCTCCCCTTCACAGGGTTTCCTTTACGAGCAGTACTTC
once	TRBJ2-7	.	TRBV5-4	CASSLMRGSVYEQYF	TGTGCCAGCAGCTTAATGAGAGGGTCAGTCTACGAGCAGTACTTC
.	TRBJ1-2	.	TRBV7-9	CASSSSGEGYTF	TGTGCCAGCAGCTCCTCAGGGGAGGGCTACACCTTC
.	TRBJ1-1	TRBD1	TRBV7-3	CASSLGQSSTEAFF	TGTGCCAGCAGCTTGGGACAGAGTAGTACTGAAGCTTTCTTT
.	TRBJ1-5	.	TRBV9	CASSERGNNQPQHF	TGTGCCAGCAGCGAGCGGGGAAACAATCAGCCCCAGCATTTT
.	TRBJ1-2	.	TRBV6-5	CASRRTQNYGYTF	TGTGCCAGCAGGAGGACACAGAACTATGGCTACACCTTC
.	TRBJ1-1	.	TRBV19	CASSIAGNSNTEAFF	TGTGCCAGTAGTATAGCGGGGAACTCGAACACTGAAGCTTTCTTT